This entry lists 9 T cell receptor beta chains sequenced from one sample in a study of human T cells and chemical hapten exposure. From the RACE reads, TCRdb called clonotypes with MiXCR, one entry per CDR3 protein. The sample records 370,000 or so distinct CDR3 sequences, roughly 4.8% being singletons. The time point was: patch test 1, 2 weeks after DPC sensitization. As to treatment: therapeutic diphenylcyclopropenone sensitization with weekly scalp DPC. The starting material was whole blood, obtained in connection with sensitization to the hapten diphenylcyclopropenone (DPC). These receptors came from a woman between 45 and 65 years old with alopecia areata. Some clones in this sample may be carry-over from other donors' samples.

This clonotype was recorded many times. V and J are TRBV16 and TRBJ1-1; the D gene is possibly TRBD1 (5 bases). The germline V and J ends were trimmed by 6 bases and 5 bases, with 10 bases remaining between them. CDR1 and CDR2 (germline): KGHSY, FQNENV. The CDR3 contains 12 residues. The CDR3, as DNA: TGTGCCAGCAGTCTCGGGACGACTGAAGCTTTCTTT. Translating it yields CASSLGTTEAFF.

Ten or more counts support this clonotype. The chain couples TRBV12-3 or TRBV12-4 to TRBJ1-2, with 7 bases identical to TRBD1. The CDR3 length is 13 residues. Germline trimming cut 5 bases from V and 6 bases from J; bases unmatched to any gene: 6. DNA for the CDR3: TGTGCCAGCAGTCTCCAGGGGGATCATGGCTACACCTTC. Residues: CASSLQGDHGYTF.

This rearrangement joins TRBV29-1 to TRBJ2-7, with D maybe TRBD1 (6 bases). V shed 4 bases and J shed 5 bases, with 12 bases lying between them. The CDR3 is 12 amino acids. The V gene's germline CDR1 is SQVTM and CDR2 ANQGSEA. The CDR3 bases are TGCAGCGTTGTACAGGGCTACGACGAGCAGTACTTC. Encoded protein: CSVVQGYDEQYF.

The sample holds many counts of this clonotype. The rearrangement links TRBV29-1 to TRBJ2-1, with TRBD1 identical over 7 bases. V dropped 7 bases and J dropped 0; count of bases not matched to a gene: 6. This CDR3 is 14 amino acids long. Per the germline V gene, CDR1 is SQVTM and CDR2 is ANQGSEA. The CDR3 DNA is TGCAGCGCCAGACAGGGCCGCTCCTACAATGAGCAGTTCTTC. This sequence encodes CSARQGRSYNEQFF.

This clonotype turned up a few times. This chain uses TRBV12-3 or TRBV12-4 with TRBJ2-7, with D uncertain. Between the trimmed V and J ends, which lost 7 bases and 6 bases, there was a span of 16 bases. The CDR3 spans 13 residues. CDR3 amino acids: CASTPTQNSEQYF. Here the CDR3 DNA reads TGTGCCAGCACTCCCACCCAAAATTCCGAGCAGTACTTC.

This clonotype was detected ten times or more. The chain links TRBV7-8 to TRBJ2-3; D uncertain. Trimming took off 3 bases at V and 4 bases at J, with 11 bases between the two ends. The CDR3 is 14 residues long. Looked up from germline, CDR1 is SGHVS and CDR2 is FQNEAQ. In nucleotides, the CDR3 is TGTGCCAGCAGCTTCCCATTTAACGCAGATACGCAGTATTTT. The encoded protein is CASSFPFNADTQYF.

This clonotype was counted a few times. The rearrangement links TRBV7-2 to TRBJ1-4; no firm D call. The V end lost 2 bases, the J end lost 8 bases, and 18 bases lay between the germline ends. CDR1 is SGHTA, CDR2 FQGNSA, per germline. The CDR3 runs to 16 residues. This chain's CDR3 is CASSLLPSQLGEKLFF. Here the CDR3 DNA reads TGTGCCAGCAGCTTACTGCCTTCTCAGCTGGGGGAAAAACTGTTTTTT.

This clonotype appeared once. In DNA, the CDR3 is TGTGCCAGCAGCGTAGGGGACACTGCGTTAATCTATGGCTACACCTTC. Its protein is CASSVGDTALIYGYTF. The V gene is TRBV9, the J gene TRBJ1-2, with D perhaps TRBD1 (6 bases). This CDR3 region has 16 residues. Per germline, CDR1 SGDLS and CDR2 YYNGEE. Trimming took 0 bases from V and 4 from J, leaving 16 bases between them.

This clonotype was recorded many times. The chain is built from TRBV5-1 and TRBJ2-3; no definite D call. In germline, CDR1 is SGHRS, CDR2 YFSETQ. Trimming took 5 bases from V and 4 from J, leaving 8 bases between them. The CDR3 has 12 residues. This CDR3 reads CASRPEADTQYF. CDR3 coding DNA: TGCGCCAGCAGACCAGAAGCAGATACGCAGTATTTT.